This T cell receptor (beta chain) was obtained from a study of beta chain features in type 1 diabetes. Of the isolated RNA, all was reverse transcribed, and so the sequenced material was expressed TCRB transcripts. Generated by immunoSEQ multiplex PCR, the TCRdb table keeps only in-frame clones and is missing some. The sample records 500,000 to 850,000 clones, around 15% being singletons. A word on this clone: Its antigen is currently unknown. Other nucleotide sequences from this sample produce the same CDR3.

A single heparinised blood sample, averaging around 0.11 L, was obtained per donor. Whole-study results and caveats: People with Type 1 diabetes carried modestly yet significantly shorter TCRB CDR3s in all four CD4+ subsets.

The sequenced material came from naive CD4+ T cells from blood. This TCR came from a man aged 18 to 29 with type 1 diabetes.

The CDR3 loop reads CASSRLTDTQYF. The DNA of the CDR3 is TGTGCCAGCAGCCGACTCACAGATACGCAGTATTTT. The chain employs TRBV7-2 and TRBJ2-3; D is unresolved. The V gene's germline CDR1 is SGHTA and CDR2 FQGNSA. The CDR3 is made up of 12 amino acids. With 5 bases removed from V and 2 bases from J, the gap between germline ends came to 5 bases. Looking up the rest from reference TRBV7-2 and TRBJ2-3 gives the full variable domain: GAGVSQSPSNKVTEKGKDVELRCDPISGHTALYWYRQSLGQGLEFLIYFQGNSAPDKSGLPSDRFSAERTGGSVSTLTIQRTQQEDSAVYLCASSRLTDTQYFGPGTRLTVL.